The entry below describes one T cell receptor (beta chain). The germline gives CDR1 LNHDA, CDR2 SQIVND (reference sequence). This CDR3 has 17 residues. J gave up 8 bases and V 1 base, and 8 bases lay outside the gene matches. TCR beta chains were sequenced at survey level with immunoSEQ. Profiling relied on immunoSEQ multiplex PCR, and the TCRdb table lists in-frame clones only, not all of them. The sample has 40,000 to 55,000 clones; approximately 95% are singletons. Sequencing input: PBMCs. The TCR was taken from a middle-aged man with rheumatoid arthritis. The V call is TRBV19, the J call TRBJ1-6; 10 positions match TRBD1. The CDR3 sequence is CASSIVPAGQGDSPLHF. The CDR3 DNA reads as TGTGCCAGTAGTATAGTCCCGGCTGGACAGGGGGATTCACCCCTCCACTTT.